This TCR beta chain was captured by sequencing in a study of vaccination and CD4 T cells after COVID-19. On the study more broadly: Six men and four women formed the convalescents, two being Hispanic. Two doses of either BNT162b2 or mRNA-1273 vaccine were given to participants. Study-wide points: It was observed that, in convalescent patients, a median about 83% of reactive clones arose only post-vaccination.

Treatment of the sample: approximately 11-day PBMC culture with coronavirus spike peptide pools or control peptides (ViraFEST assay). Under the ViraFEST approach, antigen-specific T cells were expanded with peptide pools and TCRs subsequently sequenced. Comment on this clonotype: The antigen remains unidentified.

CDR1 GTSNPN and CDR2 SVGIG come from the germline V gene (reference sequence). The CDR3 contains 16 residues. Trimming left V 3 bases short and J 4 bases short, with 19 bases between. The Oncomine TCR Beta short-read assay was what sequenced the DNA obtained from cultured CD4+ T cells. Each CDR3 protein gets one entry after TCRdb re-called the PCR reads with MiXCR. The data contain roughly 18,000 distinct CDR3 sequences, roughly 78% of them singletons. The chain combines TRBV30 with TRBJ1-5; D might be TRBD1 (6 bases). The sample was CD4+ T cells from blood, cultured in vitro, taken after SARS-CoV-2 vaccination. The receptor's source is a human donor who received a COVID-19 vaccine. The CDR3 DNA reads as TGTGCCTGGAGAGGTGGCAGGGGAGAGGGAAATCAGCCCCAGCATTTT. Translation: CAWRGGRGEGNQPQHF.